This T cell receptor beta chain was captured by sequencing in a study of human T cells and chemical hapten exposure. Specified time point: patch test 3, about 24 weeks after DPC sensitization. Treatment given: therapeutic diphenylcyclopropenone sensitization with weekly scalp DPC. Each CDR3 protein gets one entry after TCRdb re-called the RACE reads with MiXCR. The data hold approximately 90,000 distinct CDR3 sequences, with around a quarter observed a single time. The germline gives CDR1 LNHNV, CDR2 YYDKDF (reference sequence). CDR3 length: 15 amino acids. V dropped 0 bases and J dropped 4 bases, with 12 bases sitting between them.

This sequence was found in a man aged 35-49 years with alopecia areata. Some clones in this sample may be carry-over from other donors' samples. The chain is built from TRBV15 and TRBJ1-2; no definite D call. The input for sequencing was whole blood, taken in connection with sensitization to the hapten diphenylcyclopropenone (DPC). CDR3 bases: TGTGCCACCAGCAGAGATGGCCCGTCTGTCTATGGCTACACCTTC. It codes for CATSRDGPSVYGYTF.